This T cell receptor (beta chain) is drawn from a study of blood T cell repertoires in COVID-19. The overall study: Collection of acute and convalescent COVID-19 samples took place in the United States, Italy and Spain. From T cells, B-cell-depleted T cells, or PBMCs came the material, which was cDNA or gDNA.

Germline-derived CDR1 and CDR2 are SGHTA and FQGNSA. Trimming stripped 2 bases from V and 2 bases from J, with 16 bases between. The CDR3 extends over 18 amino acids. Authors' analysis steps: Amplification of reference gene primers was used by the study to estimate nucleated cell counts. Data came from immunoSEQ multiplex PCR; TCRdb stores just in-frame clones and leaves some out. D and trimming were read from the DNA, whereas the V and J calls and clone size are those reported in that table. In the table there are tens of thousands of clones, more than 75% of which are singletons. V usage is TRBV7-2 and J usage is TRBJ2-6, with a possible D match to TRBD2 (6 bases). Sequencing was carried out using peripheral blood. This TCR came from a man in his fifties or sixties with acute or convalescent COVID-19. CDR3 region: CASSLTGVSPTGANVLTF. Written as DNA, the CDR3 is TGTGCCAGCAGCTTAACGGGAGTGTCACCCACTGGGGCCAACGTCCTGACTTTC.